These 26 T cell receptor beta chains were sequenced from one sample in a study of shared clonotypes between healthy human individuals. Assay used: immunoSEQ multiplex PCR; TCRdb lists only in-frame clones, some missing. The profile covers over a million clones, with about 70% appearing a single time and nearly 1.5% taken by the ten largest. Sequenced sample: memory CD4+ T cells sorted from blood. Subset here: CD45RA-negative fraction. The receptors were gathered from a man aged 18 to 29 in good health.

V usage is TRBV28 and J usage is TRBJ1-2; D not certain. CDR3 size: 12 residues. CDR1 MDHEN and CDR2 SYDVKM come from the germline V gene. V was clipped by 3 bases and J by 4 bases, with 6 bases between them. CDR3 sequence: CASSLESYGYTF. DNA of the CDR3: TGTGCCAGCAGTTTGGAGAGCTATGGCTACACCTTC.

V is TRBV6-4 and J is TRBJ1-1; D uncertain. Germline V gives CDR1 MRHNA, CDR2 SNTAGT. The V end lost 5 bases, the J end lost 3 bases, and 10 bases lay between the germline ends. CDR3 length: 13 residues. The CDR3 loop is CASSLEKDTEAFF. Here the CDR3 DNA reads TGTGCCAGCAGTTTGGAGAAGGACACTGAAGCTTTCTTT.

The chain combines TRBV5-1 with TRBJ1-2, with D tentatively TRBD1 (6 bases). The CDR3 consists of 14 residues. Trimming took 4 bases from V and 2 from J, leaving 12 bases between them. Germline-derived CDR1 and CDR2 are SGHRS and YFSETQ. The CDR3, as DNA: TGCGCCAGCAGCGCAGGGGAGCCCAACTATGGCTACACCTTC. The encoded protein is CASSAGEPNYGYTF.

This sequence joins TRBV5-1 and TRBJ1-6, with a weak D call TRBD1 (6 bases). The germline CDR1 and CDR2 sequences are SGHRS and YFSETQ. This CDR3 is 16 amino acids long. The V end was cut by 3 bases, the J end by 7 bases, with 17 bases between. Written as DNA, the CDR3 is TGCGCCAGCAGCTGGGGGCCCGTGGGGACCAATTCACCCCTCCACTTT. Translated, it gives CASSWGPVGTNSPLHF.

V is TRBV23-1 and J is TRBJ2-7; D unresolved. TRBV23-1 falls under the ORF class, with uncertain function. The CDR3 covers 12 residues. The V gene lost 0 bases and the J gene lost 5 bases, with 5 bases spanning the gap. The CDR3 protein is CASSQSKDEQYF. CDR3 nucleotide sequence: TGCGCCAGCAGTCAATCGAAGGACGAGCAGTACTTC.

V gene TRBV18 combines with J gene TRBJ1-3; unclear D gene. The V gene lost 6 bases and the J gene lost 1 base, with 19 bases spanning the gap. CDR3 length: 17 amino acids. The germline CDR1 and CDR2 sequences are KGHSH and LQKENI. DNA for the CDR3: TGTGCCAGCTCTCTGACACTGACCGCCCGTTCTGGAAACACCATATATTTT. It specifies CASSLTLTARSGNTIYF.

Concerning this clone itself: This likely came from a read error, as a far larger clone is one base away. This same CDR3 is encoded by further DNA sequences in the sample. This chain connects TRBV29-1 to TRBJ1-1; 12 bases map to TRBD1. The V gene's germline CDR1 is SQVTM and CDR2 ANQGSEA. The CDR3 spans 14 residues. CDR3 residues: CSGLIGTGGTEAFF. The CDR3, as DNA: TGCAGCGGTCTGATAGGGACAGGGGGCACTGAAGCTTTCTTC.

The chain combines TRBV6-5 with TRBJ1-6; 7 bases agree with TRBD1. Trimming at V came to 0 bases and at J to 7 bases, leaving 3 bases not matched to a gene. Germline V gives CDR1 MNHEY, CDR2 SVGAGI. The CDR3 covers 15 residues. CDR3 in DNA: TGTGCCAGCAGTTACTCGTCAGGGGGGAATTCACCCCTCCACTTT. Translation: CASSYSSGGNSPLHF.

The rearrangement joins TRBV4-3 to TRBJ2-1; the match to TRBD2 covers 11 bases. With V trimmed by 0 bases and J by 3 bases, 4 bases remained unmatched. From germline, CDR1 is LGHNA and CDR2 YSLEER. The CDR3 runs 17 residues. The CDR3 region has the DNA TGCGCCAGCAGCCAAGATGGGCTAGCGGGAGGCTACAATGAGCAGTTCTTC. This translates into CASSQDGLAGGYNEQFF.

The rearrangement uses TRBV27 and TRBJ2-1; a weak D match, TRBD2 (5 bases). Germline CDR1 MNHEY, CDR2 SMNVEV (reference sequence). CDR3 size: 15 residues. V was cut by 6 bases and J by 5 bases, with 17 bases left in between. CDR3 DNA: TGTGCCAGCAGGGACTCCGTACGAGCTAACAATGAGCAGTTCTTC. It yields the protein CASRDSVRANNEQFF.

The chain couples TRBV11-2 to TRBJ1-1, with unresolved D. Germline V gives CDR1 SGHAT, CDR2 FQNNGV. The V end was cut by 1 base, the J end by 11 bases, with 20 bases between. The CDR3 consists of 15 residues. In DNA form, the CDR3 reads TGTGCCAGCAGCTTAGCCCCAGTTGGGATGGGGTATGCTTTCTTT. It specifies CASSLAPVGMGYAFF.

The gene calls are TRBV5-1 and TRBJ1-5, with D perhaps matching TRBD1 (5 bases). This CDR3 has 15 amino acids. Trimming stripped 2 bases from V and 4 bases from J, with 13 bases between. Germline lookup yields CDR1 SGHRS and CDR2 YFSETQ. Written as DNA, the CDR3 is TGCGCCAGCAGCTTCGACGGGGCCAGTAATCAGCCCCAGCATTTT. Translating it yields CASSFDGASNQPQHF.

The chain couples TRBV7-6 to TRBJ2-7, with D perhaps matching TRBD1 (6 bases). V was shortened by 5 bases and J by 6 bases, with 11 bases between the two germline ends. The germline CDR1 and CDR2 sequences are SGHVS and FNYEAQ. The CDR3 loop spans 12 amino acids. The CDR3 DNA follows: TGTGCCAGCAGCCTAGACAGGAGCGAGCAGTACTTC. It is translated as CASSLDRSEQYF. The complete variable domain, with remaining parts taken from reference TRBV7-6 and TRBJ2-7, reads GAGVSQSPRYKVTKRGQDVALRCDPISGHVSLYWYRQALGQGPEFLTYFNYEAQQDKSGLPNDRFSAERPEGSISTLTIQRTEQRDSAMYRCASSLDRSEQYFGPGTRLTVT.

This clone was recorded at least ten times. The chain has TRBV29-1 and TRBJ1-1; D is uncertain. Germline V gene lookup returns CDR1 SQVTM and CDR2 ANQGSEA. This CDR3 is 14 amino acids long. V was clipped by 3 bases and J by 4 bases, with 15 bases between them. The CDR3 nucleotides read TGCAGCGTTGACAAACCCCCAGGCGCCACTGAAGCTTTCTTT. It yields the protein CSVDKPPGATEAFF. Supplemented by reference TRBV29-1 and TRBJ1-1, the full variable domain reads SAVISQKPSRDICQRGTSLTIQCQVDSQVTMMFWYRQQPGQSLTLIATANQGSEATYESGFVIDKFPISRPNLTFSTLTVSNMSPEDSSIYLCSVDKPPGATEAFFGQGTRLTVV.

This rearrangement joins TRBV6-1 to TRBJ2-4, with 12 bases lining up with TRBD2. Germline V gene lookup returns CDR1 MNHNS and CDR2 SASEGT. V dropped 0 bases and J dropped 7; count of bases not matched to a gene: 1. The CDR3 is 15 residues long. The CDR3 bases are TGTGCCAGCAGTGAAGCAACTAGCGGGGGGAACATTCAGTACTTC. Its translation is CASSEATSGGNIQYF.

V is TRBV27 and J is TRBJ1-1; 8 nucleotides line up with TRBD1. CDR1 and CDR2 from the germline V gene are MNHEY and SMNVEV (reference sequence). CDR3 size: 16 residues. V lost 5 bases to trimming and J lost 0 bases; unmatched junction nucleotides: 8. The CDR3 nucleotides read TGTGCCAGCAGTCAAAGGACAGGGACGATGAACACTGAAGCTTTCTTT. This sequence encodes CASSQRTGTMNTEAFF.

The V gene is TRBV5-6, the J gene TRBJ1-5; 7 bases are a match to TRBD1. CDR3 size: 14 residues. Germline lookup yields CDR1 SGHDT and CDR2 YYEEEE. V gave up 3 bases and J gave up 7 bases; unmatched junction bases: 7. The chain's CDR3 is CASSSRQGGQPQHF. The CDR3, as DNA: TGTGCCAGCAGCTCACGACAGGGAGGACAGCCCCAGCATTTT. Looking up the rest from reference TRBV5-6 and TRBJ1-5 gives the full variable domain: DAGVTQSPTHLIKTRGQQVTLRCSPKSGHDTVSWYQQALGQGPQFIFQYYEEEERQRGNFPDRFSGHQFPNYSSELNVNALLLGDSALYLCASSSRQGGQPQHFGDGTRLSIL.

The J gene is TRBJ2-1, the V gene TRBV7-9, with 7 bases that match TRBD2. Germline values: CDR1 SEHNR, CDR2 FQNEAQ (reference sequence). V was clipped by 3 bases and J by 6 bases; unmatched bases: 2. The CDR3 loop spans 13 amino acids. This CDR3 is CASSFPGGNEQFF. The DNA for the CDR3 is TGTGCCAGCAGCTTCCCGGGGGGCAATGAGCAGTTCTTC.

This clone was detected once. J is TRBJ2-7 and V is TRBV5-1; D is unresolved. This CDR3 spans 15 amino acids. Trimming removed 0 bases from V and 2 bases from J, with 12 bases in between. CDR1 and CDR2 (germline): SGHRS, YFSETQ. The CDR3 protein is CASSLDGQVTYEQYF. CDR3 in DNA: TGCGCCAGCAGCTTGGATGGTCAGGTTACCTACGAGCAGTACTTC.

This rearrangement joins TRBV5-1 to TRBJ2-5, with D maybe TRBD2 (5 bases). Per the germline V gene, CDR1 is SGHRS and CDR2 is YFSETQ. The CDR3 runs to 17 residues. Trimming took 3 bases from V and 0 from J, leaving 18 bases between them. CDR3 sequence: CASSSGIATIYQETQYF. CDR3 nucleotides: TGCGCCAGCAGCTCCGGGATAGCGACAATTTACCAAGAGACCCAGTACTTC.

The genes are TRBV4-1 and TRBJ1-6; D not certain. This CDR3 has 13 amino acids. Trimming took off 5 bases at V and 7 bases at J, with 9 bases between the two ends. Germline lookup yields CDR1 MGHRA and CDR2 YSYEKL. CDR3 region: CASSRTTNSPLHF. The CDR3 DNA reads TGCGCCAGCAGCAGGACTACCAATTCACCCCTCCACTTT.

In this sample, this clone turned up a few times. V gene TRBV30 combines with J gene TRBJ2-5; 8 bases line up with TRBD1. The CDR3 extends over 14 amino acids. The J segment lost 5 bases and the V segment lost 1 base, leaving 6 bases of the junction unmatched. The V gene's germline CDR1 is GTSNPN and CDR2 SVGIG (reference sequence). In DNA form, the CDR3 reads TGTGCCTGGAGTGCCCCAGGGGGCAGGGAGACCCAGTACTTC. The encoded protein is CAWSAPGGRETQYF.

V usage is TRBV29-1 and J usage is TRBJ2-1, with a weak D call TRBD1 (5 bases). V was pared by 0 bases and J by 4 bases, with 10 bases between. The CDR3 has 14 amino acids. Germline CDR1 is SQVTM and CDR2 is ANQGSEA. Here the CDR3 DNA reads TGCAGCGTTGAAGATAGGGCAGGGTACAATGAGCAGTTCTTC. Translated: CSVEDRAGYNEQFF.

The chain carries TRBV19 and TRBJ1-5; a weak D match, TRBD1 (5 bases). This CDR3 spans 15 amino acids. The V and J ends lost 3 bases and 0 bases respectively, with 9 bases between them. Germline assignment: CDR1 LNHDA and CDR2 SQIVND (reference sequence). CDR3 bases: TGTGCCAGTAGTATCAGGGATGGTAGCAATCAGCCCCAGCATTTT. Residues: CASSIRDGSNQPQHF.

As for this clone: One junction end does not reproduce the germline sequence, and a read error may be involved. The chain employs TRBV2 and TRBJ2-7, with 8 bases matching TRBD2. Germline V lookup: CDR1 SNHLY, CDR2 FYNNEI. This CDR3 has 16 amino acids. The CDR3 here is CASTEQKGLEGNEQYF. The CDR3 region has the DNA TGTGCCAGCACTGAACAAAAGGGACTAGAAGGTAACGAGCAGTACTTC.

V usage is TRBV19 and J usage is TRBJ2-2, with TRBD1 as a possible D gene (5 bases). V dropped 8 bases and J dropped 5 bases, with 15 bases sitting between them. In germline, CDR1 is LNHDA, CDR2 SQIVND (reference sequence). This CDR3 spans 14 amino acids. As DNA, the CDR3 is TGTGCCAGTGCCACCAGGGCGTCAACCGGGGAGCTGTTTTTT. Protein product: CASATRASTGELFF.